The 8 T cell receptor beta chains in this list originate from one sample, sequenced in a study of blood T cells in healthy people across ages. For the second PCR, which ran for roughly 6 to 12 cycles, a sample-barcoded 5' primer and a J-beta primer mix were used. TCRdb used MiXCR to reprocess the 5' RACE reads, holding one entry per CDR3 protein. Among approximately 800,000 distinct CDR3 sequences listed, approximately 60% were seen once. Sequencing was performed on blood. These receptors were obtained from a middle-aged man in good health.

Remarks on this clonotype: The junction and the germline gene differ at one end; a read error may be behind it. The V and J genes are TRBV5-1 and TRBJ1-4, with D possibly being TRBD1 (5 bases). The CDR3 extends over 15 amino acids. CDR1 and CDR2 (germline): SGHRS, YFSETQ. The CDR3 nucleotides are TGCGCCAGCAGCGTTCCTGGGGCAACTAATGAAAGACTGTTTTTT. Translated, it gives CASSVPGATNERLFF.

The J gene is TRBJ2-5, the V gene TRBV20-1; a weak D match, TRBD2 (5 bases). V lost 0 bases and J 11 bases, leaving 22 bases between the germline ends. In germline, CDR1 is DFQATT, CDR2 SNEGSKA (reference sequence). This CDR3 has 15 residues. This CDR3 reads CSARDLASIANEQYF. The CDR3, as DNA: TGCAGTGCTAGAGATCTGGCTAGCATAGCCAATGAGCAGTACTTC.

V gene TRBV27 combines with J gene TRBJ1-4, with D unresolved. Trimming stripped 3 bases from V and 8 bases from J, with 28 bases between. The CDR3 runs to 19 residues. The V gene's germline CDR1 is MNHEY and CDR2 SMNVEV (reference sequence). CDR3 residues: CASSFSGSERKSSVEKLFF. The DNA of the CDR3 is TGTGCCAGCAGTTTTAGTGGTTCGGAGAGAAAATCAAGTGTGGAAAAACTGTTTTTT. Using reference TRBV27 and TRBJ1-4 for the parts outside the CDR3, the full variable domain is EAQVTQNPRYLITVTGKKLTVTCSQNMNHEYMSWYRQDPGLGLRQIYYSMNVEVTDKGDVPEGYKVSRKEKRNFPLILESPSPNQTSLYFCASSFSGSERKSSVEKLFFGSGTQLSVL.

DNA of the CDR3: TGCAGTGCTAACATGGGTGCGGGACTCAACGAGCAGTACTTC. This encodes CSANMGAGLNEQYF. The chain links TRBV20-1 to TRBJ2-7; D is possibly TRBD2 (6 bases). The germline V and J ends were trimmed by 4 bases and 5 bases, with 18 bases remaining between them. Germline CDR1 and CDR2: DFQATT and SNEGSKA (reference sequence). CDR3 length: 14 residues.

In its sample, this clonotype was seen a few times. The V and J genes are TRBV6-5 and TRBJ1-5; 7 nucleotides match TRBD1. Germline V gene lookup returns CDR1 MNHEY and CDR2 SVGAGI. The CDR3 contains 18 residues. The V segment lost 4 bases and the J segment 0 bases; nucleotides outside the gene matches: 12. CDR3 residues: CASSSTGRGRSSNQPQHF. The CDR3 DNA reads TGTGCCAGCAGTTCGACAGGGCGAGGAAGGAGTAGCAATCAGCCCCAGCATTTT.

The genes are TRBV27 and TRBJ1-2; no clear D gene. The length of the CDR3 is 14 residues. V was pared by 6 bases and J by 3 bases, with 14 bases between. From germline, CDR1 is MNHEY and CDR2 SMNVEV (reference sequence). Here the CDR3 DNA reads TGTGCCAGCAGCTGGACCCGGTCGGACTATGGCTACACCTTC. Protein sequence: CASSWTRSDYGYTF.

The sample holds a few counts of this clonotype. Here the CDR3 DNA reads TGTGCCAGCAGTTTACAACACCTCTACGAGCAGTACTTC. It encodes CASSLQHLYEQYF. The V call is TRBV28, the J call TRBJ2-7; D gene unclear. V lost 2 bases to trimming and J lost 3 bases, with 8 bases between them. CDR3 length: 13 residues. CDR1 is MDHEN, CDR2 SYDVKM, per germline.

This rearrangement joins TRBV30 to TRBJ1-1; no reliable D call. V lost 2 bases to trimming and J lost 6 bases, with 13 bases between them. The CDR3 is 13 residues long. Germline CDR1 GTSNPN, CDR2 SVGIG (reference sequence). The CDR3 is CAWSYRSGAEAFF. Written as DNA, the CDR3 is TGTGCCTGGAGTTATCGCTCGGGCGCTGAAGCTTTCTTT.